This T cell receptor (beta chain) was found in a study of CD4 T cells in relation to SARS-CoV-2 and coronaviruses. The overall study: Median patient age was almost 40 years, spanning 21 to 72 years. Study-wide points: Compared with monoreactive clones, crossreactive clones showed significantly weaker SARS-CoV-2 expansion. According to naive versus memory sequencing, detected responses are memory recall, not newly primed.

Points on this clone: Its cognate antigen is unknown.

Uncultured naive and memory CD4+ T cells supplied DNA for deep TCR-beta sequencing. The repertoire was sequenced with immunoSEQ multiplex PCR; TCRdb's copy has only in-frame clones and lacks some. This sample has around 35,000 clones, with 75% to 90% found just once. This TCR was recovered from an adult with COVID-19. Specimen: memory CD4+ T cells from PBMCs.

The CDR3 nucleotides are TGTGCAAGCGGGGACAGCAAGAGATATCAGCCCCAGCATTTT. It codes for CASGDSKRYQPQHF. The chain joins TRBV19 to TRBJ1-5; 7 bases map to TRBD1. The CDR3 extends over 14 amino acids. Germline CDR1 reads LNHDA; CDR2 reads SQIVND (reference sequence).